This T cell receptor (beta chain) was retrieved from a study of OX40 agonist ivuxolimab in advanced cancers. Study overall: Recorded diagnoses for dose-escalation patients were hepatocellular carcinoma, melanoma, renal cell or head and neck cancer. Study conclusions and caveats: Relative to CD4+ cells, CD8+ T cells on average had more expanded clones.

The assay was immunoSEQ multiplex PCR, and TCRdb's table has in-frame clones only and misses some. Found here are 74,000 or so clones, roughly 90% of them singletons; the top ten hold about 9%. Regarding this clone: Its antigen remains unknown.

With 7 bases clipped from V and 1 base from J, the junction kept 10 bases outside the gene matches. The CDR3 totals 16 residues. Germline values: CDR1 MDHEN, CDR2 SYDVKM. Peripheral blood came from all dose cohorts at three timepoints. The starting material was CD4+ or CD8+ T cells sorted from blood, obtained in a trial of the OX40 agonist ivuxolimab. This sequence joins TRBV28 and TRBJ1-5; 7 positions match TRBD1. The TCR sequence derives from an adult with an advanced solid tumor such as melanoma, head and neck, liver or kidney cancer. CDR3 in amino acids: CASTPRRGKSNQPQHF. The CDR3 nucleotides are TGTGCCAGCACCCCGCGCAGGGGGAAAAGCAATCAGCCCCAGCATTTT.